Below, one T cell receptor beta chain is given with its context. Its cognate antigen is unknown. The V segment lost 4 bases and the J segment 0 bases; nucleotides outside the gene matches: 5. CDR1 and CDR2 from the germline V gene are SGHAT and FQDESV (reference sequence). The CDR3 sequence is 17 residues long. The data originate from a study of memory CD4+ T cells and cytomegalovirus serostatus. About the study: Of the healthy Belgian adults, 9 or 10 were CMV seropositive and fewer than 30 seronegative. Points from the study as a whole: Each of roughly 65 CMV-associated TCRbeta sequences occurred in one to five individuals. Median bootstrapped AUC for CMV status was around 0.96 originally, 0.75 to 0.91 US-trained.

Clones were read by immunoSEQ multiplex PCR, and TCRdb kept only the in-frame ones, dropping some. Of 35,000 to 50,000 clones in the sample, 60% to 85% were seen once. Single viable CD3+CD4+CD8-CD45RO+ cells were sorted as the memory CD4+ T cells. This chain uses TRBV11-1 with TRBJ2-3, with 12 bases matching TRBD2. The specimen was memory CD4+ T cells from blood. The receptor was isolated from an adult in good health and CMV-seronegative. CDR3 in DNA: TGTGCCAGCAGCTCCCTGACTAGCGGGGGAAGCACAGATACGCAGTATTTT. Encoded protein: CASSSLTSGGSTDTQYF.